The 11 T cell receptor beta chains below were found in one sample sequenced in a study of T cell clusters in autoimmune cytopenias. Some 40,000 genome equivalents of blood DNA were amplified for TRB. TRB rearrangements were amplified by touch-down multiplex PCR with mixed TRB-A/B primers. For each CDR3 protein, TCRdb gives one entry from its re-call of the multiplex PCR reads, without DNA. Listed are 10,000 to 11,000 distinct CDR3 sequences; approximately 4.8% falls within the top ten. In addition, the sample was reused for a study of T cell repertoires in aging, cancer and after chemotherapy.

Sequences were obtained from peripheral blood. These TCRs come from a human donor in good health.

In terms of frequency, this clonotype is medium-sized. The chain is built from TRBV6-1 and TRBJ2-7; TCRdb selects TRBD1, and the lack of DNA leaves this call unchecked. This CDR3 has 13 amino acids. From germline, CDR1 is MNHNS and CDR2 SASEGT. CDR3 in amino acids: CASGGTGIHEQYF.

In terms of frequency, this clonotype is medium-sized. The chain links TRBV20-1 to TRBJ1-4; TCRdb indicates TRBD1, and absent DNA this call remains unverified. The germline V gene has CDR1 DFQATT and CDR2 SNEGSKA (reference sequence). The CDR3 is 12 residues long. This CDR3 is CSARDNHDRTLF.

The CDR3 region is CATSDRNPQGSSLSREQYF. The rearrangement uses TRBV24-1 and TRBJ2-7; no DNA is available, so the TRBD1 call from TCRdb remains unchecked. From germline, CDR1 is KGHDR and CDR2 SFDVKD. This CDR3 region has 19 residues.

The rearrangement links TRBV10-3 to TRBJ2-3. The germline V gene encodes CDR1 ENHRY and CDR2 SYGVKD. This CDR3 spans 16 amino acids. CDR3 sequence: CAISVLGSSSTDTQYF.

By frequency, this clonotype is medium-sized. Here the CDR3 reads CASRQDRGDYGYTF. The rearrangement links TRBV12-3 or TRBV12-4 to TRBJ1-2; there is no DNA to check the TCRdb D call of TRBD1. The CDR3 sequence is 14 residues long.

The rearrangement uses TRBV13 and TRBJ2-1; checking the TCRdb D call of TRBD1 is not possible without DNA. CDR3 length: 15 residues. Germline V gene sequence: CDR1 PRHDT, CDR2 FYEKMQ (reference sequence). The CDR3 spells CASSFLAGAGNEQFF.

The chain has TRBV5-4 and TRBJ2-5; without DNA, the TCRdb call of TRBD2 cannot be checked. This CDR3 has 15 residues. Germline CDR1 reads SGHNT; CDR2 reads YYREEE (reference sequence). This chain's CDR3 is CASSLPGSRGETQYF. Drawing the rest from reference TRBV5-4 and TRBJ2-5, the complete variable domain is ETGVTQSPTHLIKTRGQQVTLRCSSQSGHNTVSWYQQALGQGPQFIFQYYREEENGRGNFPPRFSGLQFPNYSSELNVNALELDDSALYLCASSLPGSRGETQYFGPGTRLLVL.

The genes are TRBV5-5 and TRBJ2-7; the TRBD2 assignment by TCRdb is unverifiable without DNA. CDR3 length equals 14 residues. Germline assignment: CDR1 SGHKS and CDR2 YYEKEE (reference sequence). CDR3 region: CASSRDGQPYEQYF. Full variable domain (missing parts from reference TRBV5-5 and TRBJ2-7): DAGVTQSPTHLIKTRGQQVTLRCSPISGHKSVSWYQQVLGQGPQFIFQYYEKEERGRGNFPDRFSARQFPNYSSELNVNALLLGDSALYLCASSRDGQPYEQYFGPGTRLTVT.

The chain employs TRBV12-3 or TRBV12-4 and TRBJ1-5. This CDR3 spans 14 amino acids. The CDR3: CASSLGAPTEPQHF.

CDR3 residues: CASSGTALFTLHF. The chain is built from TRBV27 and TRBJ1-6. Per germline, CDR1 MNHEY and CDR2 SMNVEV (reference sequence). CDR3 size: 13 residues.

This chain links TRBV12-3 or TRBV12-4 with TRBJ2-5; TCRdb's D gene call, TRBD1, goes unchecked for lack of DNA. This CDR3 is built from 15 residues. The CDR3 here is CASSLGRRERGAQYF.